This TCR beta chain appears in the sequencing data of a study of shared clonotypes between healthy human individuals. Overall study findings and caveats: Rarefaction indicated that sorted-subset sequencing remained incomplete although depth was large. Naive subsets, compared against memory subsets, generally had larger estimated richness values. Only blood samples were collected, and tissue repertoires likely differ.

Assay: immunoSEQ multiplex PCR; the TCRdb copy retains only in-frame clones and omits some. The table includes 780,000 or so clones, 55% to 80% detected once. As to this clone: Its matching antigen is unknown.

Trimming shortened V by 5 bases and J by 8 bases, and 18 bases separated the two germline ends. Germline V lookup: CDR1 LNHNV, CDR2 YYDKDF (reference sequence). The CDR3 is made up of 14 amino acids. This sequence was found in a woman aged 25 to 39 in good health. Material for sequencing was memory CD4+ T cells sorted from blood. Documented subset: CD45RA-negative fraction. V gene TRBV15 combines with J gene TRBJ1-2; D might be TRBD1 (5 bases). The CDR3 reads CATSRGGGLEGYTF. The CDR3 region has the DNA TGTGCCACCAGCCGCGGGGGAGGGCTTGAAGGCTACACCTTC.